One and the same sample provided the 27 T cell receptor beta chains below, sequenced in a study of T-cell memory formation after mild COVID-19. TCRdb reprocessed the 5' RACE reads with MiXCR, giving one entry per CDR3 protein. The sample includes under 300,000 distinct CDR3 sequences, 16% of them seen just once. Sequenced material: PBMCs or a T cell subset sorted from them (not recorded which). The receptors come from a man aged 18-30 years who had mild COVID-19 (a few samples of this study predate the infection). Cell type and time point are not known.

CDR3 DNA: TGCAGCGTTGGACGCCAATCGGGCGTTCAGTACTTC. Translated, it gives CSVGRQSGVQYF. This chain links TRBV29-1 with TRBJ2-4; D uncertain. The V gene lost 4 bases and the J gene lost 11 bases, with 15 bases spanning the gap. This CDR3 region has 12 residues. Germline lookup yields CDR1 SQVTM and CDR2 ANQGSEA.

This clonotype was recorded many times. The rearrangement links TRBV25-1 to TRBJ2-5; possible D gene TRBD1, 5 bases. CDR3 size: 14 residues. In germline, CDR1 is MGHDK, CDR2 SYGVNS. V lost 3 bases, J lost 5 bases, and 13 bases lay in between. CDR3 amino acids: CASSDRRAGETQYF. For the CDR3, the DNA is TGTGCCAGCAGTGACCGCAGGGCTGGGGAGACCCAGTACTTC.

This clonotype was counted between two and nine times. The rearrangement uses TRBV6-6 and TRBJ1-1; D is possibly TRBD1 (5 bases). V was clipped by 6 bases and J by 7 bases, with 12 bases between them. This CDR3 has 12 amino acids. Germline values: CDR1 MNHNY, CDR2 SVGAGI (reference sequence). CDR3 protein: CASSTGHYEAFF. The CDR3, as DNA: TGTGCCAGCAGCACCGGACACTATGAAGCTTTCTTT.

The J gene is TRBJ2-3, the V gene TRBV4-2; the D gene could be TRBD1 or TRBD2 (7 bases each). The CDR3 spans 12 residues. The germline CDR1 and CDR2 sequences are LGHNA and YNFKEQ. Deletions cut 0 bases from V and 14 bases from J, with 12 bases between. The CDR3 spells CASSQDQGGRYF. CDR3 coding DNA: TGTGCCAGCAGCCAAGACCAGGGGGGGCGGTATTTT.

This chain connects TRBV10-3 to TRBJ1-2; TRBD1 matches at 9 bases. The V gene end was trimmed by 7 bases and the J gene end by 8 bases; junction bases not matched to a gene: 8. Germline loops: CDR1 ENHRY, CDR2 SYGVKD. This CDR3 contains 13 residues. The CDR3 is CAITGQGFRGYTF. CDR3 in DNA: TGTGCCATCACGGGACAGGGATTCCGAGGCTACACCTTC.

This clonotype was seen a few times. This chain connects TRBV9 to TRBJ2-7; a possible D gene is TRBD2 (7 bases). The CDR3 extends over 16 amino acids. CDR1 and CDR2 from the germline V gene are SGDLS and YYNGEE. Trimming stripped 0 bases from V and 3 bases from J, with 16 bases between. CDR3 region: CASSVDRGGSLYEQYF. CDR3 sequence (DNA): TGTGCCAGCAGCGTAGACCGCGGGGGCTCTCTCTACGAGCAGTACTTC.

CDR3 sequence (DNA): TGTGCCAGCAGCGGGCCGTTGGGCCAGATGGGCACTGAAGCTTTCTTT. Encoded protein: CASSGPLGQMGTEAFF. The chain employs TRBV12-3 or TRBV12-4 and TRBJ1-1, with D uncertain. The V and J ends lost 6 bases and 4 bases respectively, with 21 bases between them. CDR3 length: 16 amino acids.

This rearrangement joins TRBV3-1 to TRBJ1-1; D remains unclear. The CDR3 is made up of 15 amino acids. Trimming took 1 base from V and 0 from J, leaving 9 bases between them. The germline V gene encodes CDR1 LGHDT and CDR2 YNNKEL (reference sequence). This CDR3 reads CASSQVAVMNTEAFF. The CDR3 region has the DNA TGTGCCAGCAGCCAAGTGGCTGTGATGAACACTGAAGCTTTCTTT.

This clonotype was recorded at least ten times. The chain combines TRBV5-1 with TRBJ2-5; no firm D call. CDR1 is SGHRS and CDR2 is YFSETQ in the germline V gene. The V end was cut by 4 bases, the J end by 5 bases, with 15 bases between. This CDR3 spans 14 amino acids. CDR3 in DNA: TGCGCCAGCAGCGAACCGACCGGGTCGGAGACCCAGTACTTC. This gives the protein CASSEPTGSETQYF.

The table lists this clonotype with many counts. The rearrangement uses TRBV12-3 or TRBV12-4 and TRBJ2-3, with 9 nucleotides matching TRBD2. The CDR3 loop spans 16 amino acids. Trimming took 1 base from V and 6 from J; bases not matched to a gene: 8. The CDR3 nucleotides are TGTGCCAGCAGTTTAGATTCTAGCGGGGCAACGGATACGCAGTATTTT. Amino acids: CASSLDSSGATDTQYF.

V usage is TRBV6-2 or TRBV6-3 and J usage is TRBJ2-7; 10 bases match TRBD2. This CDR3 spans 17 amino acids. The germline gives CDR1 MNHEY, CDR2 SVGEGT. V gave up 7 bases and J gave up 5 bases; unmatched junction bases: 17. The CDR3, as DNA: TGTGCCAGCACTACAGGGTCACTAGCGGGGCAAAGCCACGAGCAGTACGTC. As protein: CASTTGSLAGQSHEQYV.

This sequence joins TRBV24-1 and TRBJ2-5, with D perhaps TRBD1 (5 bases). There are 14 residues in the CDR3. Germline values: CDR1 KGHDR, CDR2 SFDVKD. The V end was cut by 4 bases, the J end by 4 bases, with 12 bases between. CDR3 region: CATSDPRDTETQYF. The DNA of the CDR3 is TGTGCCACCAGTGACCCCAGGGATACAGAGACCCAGTACTTC.

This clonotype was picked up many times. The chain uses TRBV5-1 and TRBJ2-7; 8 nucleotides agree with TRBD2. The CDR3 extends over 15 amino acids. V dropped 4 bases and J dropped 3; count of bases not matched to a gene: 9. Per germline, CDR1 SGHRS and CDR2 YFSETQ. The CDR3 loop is CASSILTSVDYEQYF. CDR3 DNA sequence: TGCGCCAGCAGCATATTGACTAGCGTCGACTACGAGCAGTACTTC.

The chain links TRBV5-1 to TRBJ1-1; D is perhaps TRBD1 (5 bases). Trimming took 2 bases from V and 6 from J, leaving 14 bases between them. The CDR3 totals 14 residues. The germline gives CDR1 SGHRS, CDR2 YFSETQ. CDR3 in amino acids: CASSFLGDGAEAFF. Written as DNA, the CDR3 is TGCGCCAGCAGCTTCCTAGGGGATGGAGCTGAAGCTTTCTTT.

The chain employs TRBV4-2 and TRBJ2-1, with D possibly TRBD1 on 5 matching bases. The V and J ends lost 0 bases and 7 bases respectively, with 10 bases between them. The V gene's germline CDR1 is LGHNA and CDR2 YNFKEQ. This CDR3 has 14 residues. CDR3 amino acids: CASSQDGATNEQFF. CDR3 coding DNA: TGTGCCAGCAGCCAAGATGGGGCTACTAATGAGCAGTTCTTC.

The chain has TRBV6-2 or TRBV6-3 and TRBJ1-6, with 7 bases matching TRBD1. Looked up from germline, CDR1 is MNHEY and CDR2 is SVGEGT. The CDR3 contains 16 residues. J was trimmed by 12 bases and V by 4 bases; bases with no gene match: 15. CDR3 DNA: TGTGCCAGCAGTTCTCAAGGGACGGGACAGTCGAGACCCCTCCACTTT. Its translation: CASSSQGTGQSRPLHF.

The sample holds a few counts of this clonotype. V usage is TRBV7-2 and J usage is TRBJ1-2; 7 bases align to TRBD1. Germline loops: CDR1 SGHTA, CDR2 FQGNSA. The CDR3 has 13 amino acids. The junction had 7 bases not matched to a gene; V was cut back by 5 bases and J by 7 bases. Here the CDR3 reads CASSPRDSGGYTF. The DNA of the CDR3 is TGTGCCAGCAGCCCGAGGGACAGCGGTGGCTACACCTTC.

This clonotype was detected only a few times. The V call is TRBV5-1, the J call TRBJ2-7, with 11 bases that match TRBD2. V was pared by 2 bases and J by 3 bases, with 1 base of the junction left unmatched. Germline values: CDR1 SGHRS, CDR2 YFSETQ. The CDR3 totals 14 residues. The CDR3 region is CASSFLAGGYEQYF. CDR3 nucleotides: TGCGCCAGCAGCTTTCTAGCGGGGGGCTACGAGCAGTACTTC.

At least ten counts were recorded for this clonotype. In DNA, the CDR3 is TGTGCCAGCAGCCCCGCCATGGTCAGGGGAATAGAGGGCTACACCTTC. Translating gives CASSPAMVRGIEGYTF. The chain uses TRBV7-3 and TRBJ1-2; D is possibly TRBD1 (6 bases). Germline V gives CDR1 SGHTA, CDR2 FQGTGA. There are 16 residues in the CDR3. Trimming removed 5 bases from V and 8 bases from J, with 24 bases in between.

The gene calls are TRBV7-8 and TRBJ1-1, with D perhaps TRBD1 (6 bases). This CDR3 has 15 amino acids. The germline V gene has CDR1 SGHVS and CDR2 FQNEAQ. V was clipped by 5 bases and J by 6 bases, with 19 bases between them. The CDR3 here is CASSETGQSGSEAFF. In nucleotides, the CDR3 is TGTGCCAGCAGCGAGACTGGACAGTCCGGTTCTGAAGCTTTCTTT.

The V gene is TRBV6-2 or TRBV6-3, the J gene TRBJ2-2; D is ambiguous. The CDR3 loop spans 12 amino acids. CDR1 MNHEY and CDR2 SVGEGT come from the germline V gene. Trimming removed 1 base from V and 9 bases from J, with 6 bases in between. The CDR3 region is CASSYYGRELFF. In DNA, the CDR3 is TGTGCCAGCAGTTACTACGGCCGGGAGCTGTTTTTT.

The CDR3 sequence is CASRFGGGTEAFF. CDR3 sequence (DNA): TGTGCCAGCAGGTTTGGAGGAGGCACTGAAGCTTTCTTT. V and J are TRBV12-3 or TRBV12-4 and TRBJ1-1, with D uncertain. V shed 6 bases and J shed 4 bases, with 12 bases lying between them. This CDR3 is built from 13 residues.

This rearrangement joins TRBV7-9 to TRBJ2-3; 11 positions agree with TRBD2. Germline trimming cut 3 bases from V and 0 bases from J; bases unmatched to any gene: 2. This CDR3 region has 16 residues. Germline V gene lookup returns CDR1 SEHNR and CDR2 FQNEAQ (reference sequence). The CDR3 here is CASSLTSGTSTDTQYF. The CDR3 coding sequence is TGTGCCAGCAGCTTGACTAGCGGGACTAGCACAGATACGCAGTATTTT.

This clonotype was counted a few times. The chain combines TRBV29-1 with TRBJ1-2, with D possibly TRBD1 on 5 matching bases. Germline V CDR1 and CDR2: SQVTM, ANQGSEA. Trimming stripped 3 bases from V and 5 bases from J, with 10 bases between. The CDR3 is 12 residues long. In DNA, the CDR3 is TGCAGCGTTGAGAACAGGTCTTATGGCTACACCTTC. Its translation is CSVENRSYGYTF.

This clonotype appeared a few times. In DNA form, the CDR3 reads TGTGCCAGCACCCCGGTGGGGACAGGGTCCCCTGGGGCCAACGTCCTGACTTTC. Translated: CASTPVGTGSPGANVLTF. The chain carries TRBV7-6 and TRBJ2-6; 9 bases fit TRBD1. CDR1 is SGHVS and CDR2 is FNYEAQ in the germline V gene. This CDR3 is built from 18 residues. J was trimmed by 2 bases and V by 7 bases; bases with no gene match: 12.

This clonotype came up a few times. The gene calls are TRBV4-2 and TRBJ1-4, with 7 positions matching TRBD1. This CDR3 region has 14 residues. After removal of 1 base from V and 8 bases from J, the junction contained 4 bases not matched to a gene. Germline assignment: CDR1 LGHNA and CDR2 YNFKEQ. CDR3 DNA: TGTGCCAGCAGCCAAGTTAAGGGGGCCGAAAAACTGTTTTTT. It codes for CASSQVKGAEKLFF.

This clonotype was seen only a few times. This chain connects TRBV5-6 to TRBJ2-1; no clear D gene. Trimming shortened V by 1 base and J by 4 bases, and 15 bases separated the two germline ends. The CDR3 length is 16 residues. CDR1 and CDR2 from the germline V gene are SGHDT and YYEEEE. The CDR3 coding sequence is TGTGCCAGCAGCTTGACCCGCGGCTGGATTTACAATGAGCAGTTCTTC. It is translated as CASSLTRGWIYNEQFF.